This is a list of T cell receptor beta chains from one sample in a study of blood T cell repertoires in COVID-19. Sequencing used immunoSEQ multiplex PCR; TCRdb keeps in-frame clones, though not all of them. The sample holds roughly 220,000 clones, roughly 84% seen once. Sequencing was carried out using PBMCs or T cells enriched from blood (not recorded which). All receptors come from a woman between 40 and 50 years old who had recovered from COVID-19. Both conserved end residues are part of each CDR3. The D gene is left open where the match is weak. Some rows mark clone size as missing; the rest say once, few, many or name a class of expanded clone.

d_gene	len	j_gene	abundance	v_gene	CDR3nt	CDR3aa
TRBD1	15	TRBJ1-3	.	TRBV7-2	TGTGCCAGCAGCTACCCAGGGGGCTCTGGAAACACCATATATTTT	CASSYPGGSGNTIYF
TRBD2	13	TRBJ2-1	few	TRBV28	TGTGCCAGTTTAGCGGGAGTAACTAATGAGCAGTTCTTC	CASLAGVTNEQFF
.	11	TRBJ1-1	.	TRBV29-1	TGCAGCGTTGTGCGACAGTATGAAGCTTTCTTT	CSVVRQYEAFF
TRBD2	17	TRBJ2-7	few	TRBV7-6	TGTGCCAGCAGCCCCGGGACTAGCGGGAGATACGGGGATGAGCAGTACTTC	CASSPGTSGRYGDEQYF
.	14	TRBJ1-4	few	TRBV7-9	TGTGCCAGCAGCGCCCCGGGAGATTGGGAAAAACTGTTTTTT	CASSAPGDWEKLFF
.	15	TRBJ1-5	.	TRBV12-5	TGTGCTAGTGGTTCTACAGGGATGAGCAATCAGCCCCAGCATTTT	CASGSTGMSNQPQHF
.	15	TRBJ1-1	.	TRBV28	TGTGCCAGCAGTTCCCTCGGACAGAACTACACTGAAGCTTTCTTT	CASSSLGQNYTEAFF
TRBD2	12	TRBJ2-1	.	TRBV7-9	TGTGCCAGCAGCCCCGTAGCGGGCGAGCAGTTCTTC	CASSPVAGEQFF
.	12	TRBJ2-5	.	TRBV12-5	TGTGCTAGTGCCTTGGAGGTGGAGACCCAGTACTTC	CASALEVETQYF
.	14	TRBJ1-6	.	TRBV19	TGTGCCAGTAGTGTGACACTCCATAATTCACCCCTCCACTTT	CASSVTLHNSPLHF
TRBD2	16	TRBJ2-4	.	TRBV27	TGTGCCAGCAGTTTTTCCGGGACTAGGGCCAAAAACATTCAGTACTTC	CASSFSGTRAKNIQYF
TRBD1	14	TRBJ1-2	.	TRBV5-6	TGTGCCAGCAGCTATGGACAGGGACACTATGGCTACACCTTC	CASSYGQGHYGYTF
.	16	TRBJ1-1	.	TRBV28	TGTGCCAGCAGTTCCGGATGGGGCAGACGGAACACTGAAGCTTTCTTT	CASSSGWGRRNTEAFF
.	15	TRBJ1-1	once	TRBV28	TGTGCCAGCAGTTTAAGGCGGGACGTTGGCACTGAAGCTTTCTTT	CASSLRRDVGTEAFF
.	12	TRBJ2-1	.	TRBV12-5	TGTGCTAGTGGTTCGGACTTCAATGAGCAGTTCTTC	CASGSDFNEQFF
.	14	TRBJ2-1	.	TRBV24-1	TGTGCCACCAGTGATTATGAGATATCCAATGAGCAGTTCTTC	CATSDYEISNEQFF
TRBD1	17	TRBJ2-2	once	TRBV7-9	TGTGCCAGCAGCCACGTCCTCGGACAGGGGGACACCGGGGAGCTGTTTTTT	CASSHVLGQGDTGELFF
.	14	TRBJ2-3	.	TRBV5-1	TGCGCCAGCAGTAAGGAGGGCCCAATAGATACGCAGTATTTT	CASSKEGPIDTQYF
.	14	TRBJ1-4	.	TRBV5-1	TGCGCCAGCAGCTTAGGAGCAACTAATGAAAAACTGTTTTTT	CASSLGATNEKLFF
TRBD1	14	TRBJ2-1	once	TRBV6-5	TGTGCCAGCAGTACGACAGGGGTCTACAATGAGCAGTTCTTC	CASSTTGVYNEQFF
TRBD2	17	TRBJ2-1	once	TRBV28	TGTGCCAGCAGTGCGGGGGGGACCGGGAGGGCAGGGAATGAGCAGTTCTTC	CASSAGGTGRAGNEQFF
.	15	TRBJ1-3	.	TRBV5-5	TGTGCCAGCAGCTTGAGTCCTCCGGCTGGAAACACCATATATTTT	CASSLSPPAGNTIYF